This note documents a single TCR beta chain sequence. Its antigen is still unknown. V lost 6 bases, J lost 0 bases, and 2 bases lay in between. This CDR3 is built from 12 residues. Germline lookup yields CDR1 SGHDN and CDR2 FVKESK. The data were taken from a study of radiotherapy plus CTLA-4 blockade in lung cancer. General study results and limits: Following radiotherapy plus ipilimumab, tumor-derived TCR clones expanded in the blood.

Those with chemo-refractory metastatic non-small-cell lung cancer were treated with focal radiation combined with CTLA-4 blockade using ipilimumab. Assay: immunoSEQ multiplex PCR; the TCRdb copy retains only in-frame clones and omits some. The table has tens of thousands of clones, around 79% seen once. The chain employs TRBV14 and TRBJ2-2; D not resolved. The receptor comes from a human donor with non-small cell lung cancer who had a complete response to radiotherapy plus ipilimumab. This material consisted of peripheral blood, taken from a patient treated with radiotherapy plus ipilimumab. CDR3 nucleotides: TGTGCCAGCAGACCGAACACCGGGGAGCTGTTTTTT. Amino acids: CASRPNTGELFF.